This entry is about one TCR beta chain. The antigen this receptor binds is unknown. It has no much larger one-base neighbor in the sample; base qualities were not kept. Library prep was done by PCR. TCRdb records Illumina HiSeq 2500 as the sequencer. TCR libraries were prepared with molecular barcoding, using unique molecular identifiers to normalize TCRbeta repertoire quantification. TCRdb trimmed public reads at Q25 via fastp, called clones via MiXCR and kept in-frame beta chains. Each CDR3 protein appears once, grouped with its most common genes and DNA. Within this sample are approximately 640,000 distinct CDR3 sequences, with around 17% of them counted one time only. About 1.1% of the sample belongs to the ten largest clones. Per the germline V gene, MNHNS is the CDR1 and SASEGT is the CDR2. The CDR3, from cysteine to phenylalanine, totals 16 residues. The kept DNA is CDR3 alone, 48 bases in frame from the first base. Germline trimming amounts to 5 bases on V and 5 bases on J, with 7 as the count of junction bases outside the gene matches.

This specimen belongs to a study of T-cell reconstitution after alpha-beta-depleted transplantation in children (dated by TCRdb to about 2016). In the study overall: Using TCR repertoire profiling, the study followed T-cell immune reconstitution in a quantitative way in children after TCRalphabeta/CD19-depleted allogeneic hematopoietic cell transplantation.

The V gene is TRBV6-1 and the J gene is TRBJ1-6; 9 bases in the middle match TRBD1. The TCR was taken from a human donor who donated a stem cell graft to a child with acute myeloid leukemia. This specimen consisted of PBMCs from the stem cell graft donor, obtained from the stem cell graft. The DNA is TGTGCCAGCAGTCCCCAGGACAGGGGCAATAATTCACCCCTCCACTTT. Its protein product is CASSPQDRGNNSPLHF.